This T cell receptor beta chain was documented in a study of early T cells in non-severe SARS-CoV-2 infection. Attached unique molecular identifiers marked individual cDNA molecules. Each CDR3 protein gets one entry after TCRdb re-called the 5' RACE reads with MiXCR. This sample has under 55,000 distinct CDR3 sequences, with about 9.9% found just once. This clonotype was observed many times. With 2 bases removed from V and 2 bases from J, the gap between germline ends came to 10 bases. The CDR3 loop spans 14 amino acids. Per germline, CDR1 SGHRS and CDR2 YFSETQ. The V and J genes are TRBV5-1 and TRBJ2-5; D uncertain. Sequencing was carried out using whole blood. The clonotype was recovered from an adult who was a healthcare worker with PCR-confirmed SARS-CoV-2 infection or an uninfected control (not recorded which). The CDR3 region has the DNA TGCGCCAGCAGCTTTTCGGGCAGACAAGAGACCCAGTACTTC. This codes for CASSFSGRQETQYF.